This T cell receptor beta chain comes out of a study of T cells after posttransplantation cyclophosphamide. This CDR3 has 13 residues. Trimming stripped 4 bases from V and 5 bases from J, with 11 bases between. Germline lookup yields CDR1 SSHAT and CDR2 FNYEAQ (reference sequence). General study findings and limits: Tissue-infiltrating T cells from skin or gut overlapped little with blood T cells.

To note about this clone: Its antigen is currently unknown.

Only in-frame clones appear in the TCRdb table, and some are missing; sequencing was by immunoSEQ multiplex PCR. This table has 50,000 to 60,000 clones, approximately 94% appearing once. This TCR was recovered from a woman younger than 45 in good health and a related stem cell transplant donor. Sample: PBMCs. The chain carries TRBV7-7 and TRBJ2-5, with a weak D call TRBD1 (5 bases). CDR3 in amino acids: CASSWGPRETQYF. In DNA form, the CDR3 reads TGTGCCAGCAGCTGGGGCCCTCGGGAGACCCAGTACTTC.